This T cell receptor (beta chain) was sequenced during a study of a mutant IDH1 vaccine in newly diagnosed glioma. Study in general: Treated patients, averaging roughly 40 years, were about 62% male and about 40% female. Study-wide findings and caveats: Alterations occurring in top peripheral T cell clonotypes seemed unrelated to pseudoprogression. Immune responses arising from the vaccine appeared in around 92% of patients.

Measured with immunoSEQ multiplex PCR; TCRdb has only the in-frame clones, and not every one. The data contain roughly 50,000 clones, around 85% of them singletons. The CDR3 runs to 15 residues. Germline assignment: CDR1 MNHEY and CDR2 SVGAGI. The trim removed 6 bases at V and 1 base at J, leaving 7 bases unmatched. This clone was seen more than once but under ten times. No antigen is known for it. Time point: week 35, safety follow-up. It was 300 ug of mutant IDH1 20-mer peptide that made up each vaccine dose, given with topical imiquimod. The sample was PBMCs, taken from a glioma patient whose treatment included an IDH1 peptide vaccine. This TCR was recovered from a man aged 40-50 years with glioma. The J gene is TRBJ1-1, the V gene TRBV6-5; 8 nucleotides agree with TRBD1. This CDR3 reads CASSPLDRGNTEAFF. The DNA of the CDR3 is TGTGCCAGCAGCCCACTCGACAGGGGGAACACTGAAGCTTTCTTT.